The text below deals with one T cell receptor (beta chain). What it recognizes is unknown. A junction end diverges from the germline sequence, so it may reflect a read error. The CDR3 runs to 12 residues. The V gene's germline CDR1 is MNHNY and CDR2 SVGAGI (reference sequence). The sample originates from a study of blood T cells in healthy people across ages. Study findings and constraints: Across the age range, TCR beta diversity per million T cells fell in a roughly linear way.

The use of a sample-barcoded 5' primer and a J-beta primer mix characterized a second PCR of about 7 to 12 cycles. TCRdb reprocessed the 5' RACE reads via MiXCR and lists one record per CDR3 protein. Among around 690,000 distinct CDR3 sequences, approximately 59% were seen once, and the ten largest hold about two fifths. V is TRBV6-6 and J is TRBJ1-4; no clear D gene. The specimen was blood. This TCR was sampled from a man aged 60 to 69 in good health. CDR3 nucleotides: TGCTTAGGACCGGACCCTAATGAAAAACTGTTTTTT. Encoded protein: CLGPDPNEKLFF.